One and the same sample provided the 10 T cell receptor beta chains below, sequenced in a study of CD8 T cells in Susac syndrome (dated by TCRdb to between 2018 and 2020). Libraries were prepared through the immunoSEQ multiplex PCR assay. RNA was extracted with the RNeasy kit and about 0.5 to 1 ug was reverse transcribed using random hexamers. The raw public reads went through TCRdb reprocessing: fastp at Q25, MiXCR clone calling, in-frame beta chains kept. Every distinct CDR3 protein forms one entry, paired with its most common genes and DNA. The sample table holds over 150,000 distinct CDR3 sequences, of which approximately 95% were seen once. Clones ranked in the top ten supply approximately 0.12% of the sample. Sequencing was done on a sample of CD4+ T cells from PBMCs. These receptors were taken from a human donor with Susac syndrome.

V usage is TRBV19 and J usage is TRBJ1-5; D gene uncertain. The CDR3 loop spans 15 amino acids. V gave up 3 bases and J gave up 2 bases, with 11 bases separating them. The germline gives CDR1 LNHDA, CDR2 SQIVND (reference sequence). CDR3 bases: TGTGCCAGTAGTATGGGAAGGGATGGCAATCAGCCCCAGCATTTT. The encoded protein is CASSMGRDGNQPQHF.

This clonotype was seen only once. The chain joins TRBV12-3 or TRBV12-4 to TRBJ2-3; D uncertain. The CDR3 length is 15 residues. Trimming pared 6 bases from V and 2 bases from J, leaving 15 bases between. The CDR3 region is CASSARVTNTDTQYF. CDR3 DNA sequence: TGTGCCAGCAGCGCTAGAGTTACCAACACAGATACGCAGTATTTT.

The CDR3 here is CASSLRTTFLSRGETQYF. The CDR3 coding sequence is TGTGCCAGCAGCCTACGGACCACTTTCCTCTCACGAGGAGAGACCCAGTACTTC. The gene calls are TRBV7-9 and TRBJ2-5; no clear D gene. Looked up from germline, CDR1 is SEHNR and CDR2 is FQNEAQ (reference sequence). V lost 5 bases and J lost 4, with 26 bases in between. There are 18 residues in the CDR3.

The V and J genes are TRBV20-1 and TRBJ2-3, with 10 nucleotides matching TRBD2. V trimming: 6 bases; J trimming: 2 bases; junction bases outside the gene matches: 8. CDR1 is DFQATT, CDR2 SNEGSKA, per germline (reference sequence). The CDR3 covers 15 residues. The CDR3 reads CSATSTSGYTDTQYF. The DNA for the CDR3 is TGCAGTGCAACCTCGACTAGCGGGTACACAGATACGCAGTATTTT.

The chain couples TRBV7-9 to TRBJ2-5; TRBD2 aligns across 9 bases. The trim removed 7 bases at V and 2 bases at J, leaving 2 bases unmatched. CDR3 size: 13 residues. CDR1 and CDR2 from the germline V gene are SEHNR and FQNEAQ (reference sequence). For the CDR3, the DNA is TGTGCCAGCACTAGCGGGGTACAAGAGACCCAGTACTTC. It yields the protein CASTSGVQETQYF.

The V gene is TRBV3-1, the J gene TRBJ1-6, with D possibly matching TRBD1 (6 bases). Germline loops: CDR1 LGHDT, CDR2 YNNKEL (reference sequence). The length of the CDR3 is 13 residues. V was cut by 10 bases and J by 5 bases, with 12 bases left in between. The CDR3 sequence: CATRGADNSPLHF. CDR3 DNA sequence: TGTGCCACCCGGGGGGCAGATAATTCACCCCTCCACTTT.

The chain couples TRBV25-1 to TRBJ1-4; D uncertain. Germline V lookup: CDR1 MGHDK, CDR2 SYGVNS. The CDR3 has 13 residues. Deletions cut 2 bases from V and 11 bases from J, with 12 bases between. CDR3 DNA sequence: TGTGCCAGCAGTGAACCTCCCGACGGGAAACTGTTTTTT. Amino acid sequence: CASSEPPDGKLFF.

This clonotype has a single count. The chain combines TRBV5-1 with TRBJ1-4, with a tentative D call TRBD1 (5 bases). CDR3 length: 14 residues. Germline V gives CDR1 SGHRS, CDR2 YFSETQ. V was pared by 4 bases and J by 6 bases, with 13 bases between. CDR3 residues: CASSRTRGDEKLFF. CDR3 DNA: TGCGCCAGCAGCCGGACGAGGGGTGATGAAAAACTGTTTTTT.

The J gene is TRBJ2-5, the V gene TRBV20-1; perhaps TRBD2 as D (6 bases). V dropped 6 bases and J dropped 4 bases, with 18 bases sitting between them. The germline CDR1 and CDR2 sequences are DFQATT and SNEGSKA (reference sequence). The CDR3 consists of 14 residues. CDR3 residues: CSASGWVGGETQYF. CDR3 coding DNA: TGCAGTGCCTCGGGGTGGGTGGGAGGAGAGACCCAGTACTTC.

This rearrangement joins TRBV20-1 to TRBJ1-1; no reliable D call. This CDR3 contains 10 residues. The germline V gene encodes CDR1 DFQATT and CDR2 SNEGSKA (reference sequence). The V end lost 3 bases, the J end lost 5 bases, and 4 bases lay between the germline ends. The CDR3 loop is CSASKTEAFF. The CDR3 DNA reads as TGCAGTGCTAGTAAGACTGAAGCTTTCTTT.